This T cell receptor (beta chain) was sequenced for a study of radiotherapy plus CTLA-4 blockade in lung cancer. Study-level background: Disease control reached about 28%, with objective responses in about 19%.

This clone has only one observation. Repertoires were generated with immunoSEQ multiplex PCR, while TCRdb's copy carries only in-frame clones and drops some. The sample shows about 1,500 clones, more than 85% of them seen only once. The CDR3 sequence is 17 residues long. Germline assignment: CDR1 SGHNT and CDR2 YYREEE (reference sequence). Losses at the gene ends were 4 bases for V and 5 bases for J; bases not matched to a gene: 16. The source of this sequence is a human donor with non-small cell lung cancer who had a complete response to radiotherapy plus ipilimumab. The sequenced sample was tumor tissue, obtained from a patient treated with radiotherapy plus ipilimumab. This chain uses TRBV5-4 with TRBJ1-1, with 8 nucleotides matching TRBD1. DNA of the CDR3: TGTGCCAGCAGCACTGCAGGACAGGGTTACGGGGGGACTGAAGCTTTCTTT. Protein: CASSTAGQGYGGTEAFF.